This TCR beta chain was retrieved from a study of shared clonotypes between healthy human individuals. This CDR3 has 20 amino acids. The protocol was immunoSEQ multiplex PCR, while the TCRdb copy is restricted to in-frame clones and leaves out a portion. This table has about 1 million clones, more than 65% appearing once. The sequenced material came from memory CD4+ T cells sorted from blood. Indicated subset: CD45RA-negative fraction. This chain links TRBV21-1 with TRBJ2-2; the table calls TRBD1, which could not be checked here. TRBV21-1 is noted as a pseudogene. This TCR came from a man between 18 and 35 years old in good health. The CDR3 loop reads CASSKGGRTEGQEYTGELFF. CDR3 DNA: TGTGCCAGCAGCAAAGGTGGTCGGACGGAGGGACAGGAGTACACCGGGGAGCTGTTTTTT.